This TCR beta chain is drawn from a study of T cells after yellow fever vaccination. Study-wide points: The secondary response was weaker but peaked faster, day 5 versus 15. Across the CD4 and CD8 compartments, a small share of clonotypes was present in both.

5'RACE template switching generated TCR cDNA, adding a universal primer site and UMIs. TCRdb fed the 5' RACE reads into MiXCR, producing one record per CDR3 protein. This sample has approximately 260,000 distinct CDR3 sequences, with roughly 5.6% found just once. Germline-derived CDR1 and CDR2 are SGHTA and FQGNSA. The length of the CDR3 is 14 residues. Trimming left V 4 bases short and J 2 bases short, with 11 bases between. This clonotype came up a few times. Its antigen remains unidentified. This TCR was recovered from a man aged 18 to 29 who received the YFV17D yellow fever vaccine. The chain combines TRBV7-2 with TRBJ2-5; the D gene is possibly TRBD2 (5 bases). Sequencing was performed on CD4+ T cells sorted from PBMCs, taken on the day of the yellow fever booster vaccination. As DNA, the CDR3 is TGTGCCAGCAGCTACAACGGAGGACAAGAGACCCAGTACTTC. This translates into CASSYNGGQETQYF.